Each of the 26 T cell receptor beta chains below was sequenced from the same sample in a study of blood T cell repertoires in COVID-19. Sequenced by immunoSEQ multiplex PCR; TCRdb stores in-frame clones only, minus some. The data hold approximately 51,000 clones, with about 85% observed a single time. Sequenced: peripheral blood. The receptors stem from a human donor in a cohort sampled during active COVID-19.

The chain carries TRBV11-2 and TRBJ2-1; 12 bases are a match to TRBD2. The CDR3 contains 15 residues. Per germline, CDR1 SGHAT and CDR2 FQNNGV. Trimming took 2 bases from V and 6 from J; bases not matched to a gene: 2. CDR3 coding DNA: TGTGCCAGCAGCTTATCTAGCGGGAGGGCCAATGAGCAGTTCTTC. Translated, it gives CASSLSSGRANEQFF.

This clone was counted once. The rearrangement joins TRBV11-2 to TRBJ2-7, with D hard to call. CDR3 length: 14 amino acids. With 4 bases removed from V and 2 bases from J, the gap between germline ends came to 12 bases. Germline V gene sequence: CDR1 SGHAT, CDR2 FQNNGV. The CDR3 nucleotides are TGTGCCAGCAGCTGGTACGATCTAGCCTACGAGCAGTACTTC. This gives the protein CASSWYDLAYEQYF.

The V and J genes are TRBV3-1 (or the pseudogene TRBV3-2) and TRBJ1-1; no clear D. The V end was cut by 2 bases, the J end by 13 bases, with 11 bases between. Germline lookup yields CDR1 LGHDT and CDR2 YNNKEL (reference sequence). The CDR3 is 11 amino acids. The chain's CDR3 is CASSQLGVGFF. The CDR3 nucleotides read TGTGCCAGCAGCCAACTCGGGGTGGGTTTCTTT.

Written as DNA, the CDR3 is TGTGCCAGCAGTTTTGCGACCGCGGGCACGCAGTTCTTC. This codes for CASSFATAGTQFF. The rearrangement uses TRBV28 and TRBJ2-1, with D possibly matching TRBD2 (5 bases). CDR1 MDHEN and CDR2 SYDVKM come from the germline V gene. CDR3 length: 13 residues. Trimming took off 3 bases at V and 12 bases at J, with 15 bases between the two ends.

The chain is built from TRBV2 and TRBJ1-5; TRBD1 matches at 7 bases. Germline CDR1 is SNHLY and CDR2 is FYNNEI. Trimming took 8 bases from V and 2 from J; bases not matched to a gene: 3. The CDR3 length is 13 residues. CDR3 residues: CASQGQRNQPQHF. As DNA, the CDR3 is TGTGCCAGCCAGGGACAGCGCAATCAGCCCCAGCATTTT.

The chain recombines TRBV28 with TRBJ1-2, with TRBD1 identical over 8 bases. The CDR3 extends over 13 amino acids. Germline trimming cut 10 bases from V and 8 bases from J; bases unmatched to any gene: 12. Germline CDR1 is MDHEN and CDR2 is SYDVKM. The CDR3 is CATTPGQGGGYTF. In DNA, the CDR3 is TGTGCCACCACCCCCGGACAGGGTGGGGGCTACACCTTC.

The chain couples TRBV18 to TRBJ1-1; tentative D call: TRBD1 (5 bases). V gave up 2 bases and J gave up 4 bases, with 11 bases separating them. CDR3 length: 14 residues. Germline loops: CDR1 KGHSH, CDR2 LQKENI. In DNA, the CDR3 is TGTGCCAGCTCACCAGGGGGGGGACGCACTGAAGCTTTCTTT. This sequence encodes CASSPGGGRTEAFF.

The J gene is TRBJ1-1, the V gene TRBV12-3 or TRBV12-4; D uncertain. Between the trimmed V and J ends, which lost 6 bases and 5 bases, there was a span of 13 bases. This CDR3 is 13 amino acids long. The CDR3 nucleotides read TGTGCCAGCAGAGAACAAGGACTTACTGAAGCTTTCTTT. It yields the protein CASREQGLTEAFF.

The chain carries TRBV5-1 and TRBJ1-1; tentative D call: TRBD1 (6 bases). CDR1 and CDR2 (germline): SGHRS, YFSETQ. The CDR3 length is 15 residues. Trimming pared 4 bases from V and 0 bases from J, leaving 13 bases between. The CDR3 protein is CASSPQDRLNTEAFF. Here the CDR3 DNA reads TGCGCCAGCAGCCCCCAAGACAGGTTGAACACTGAAGCTTTCTTT.

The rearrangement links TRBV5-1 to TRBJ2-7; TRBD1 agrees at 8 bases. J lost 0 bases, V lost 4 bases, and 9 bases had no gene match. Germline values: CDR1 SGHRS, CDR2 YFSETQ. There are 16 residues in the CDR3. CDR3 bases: TGCGCCAGCAGCATCGGACAGGGAGGATCCTCCTACGAGCAGTACTTC. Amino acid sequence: CASSIGQGGSSYEQYF.

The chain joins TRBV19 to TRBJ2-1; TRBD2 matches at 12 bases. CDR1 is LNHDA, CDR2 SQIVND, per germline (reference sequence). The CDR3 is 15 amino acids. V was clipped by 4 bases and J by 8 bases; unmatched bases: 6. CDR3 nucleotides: TGTGCCAGTAGTACCGGGACTAGCGGGTGGGATGAGCAGTTCTTC. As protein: CASSTGTSGWDEQFF.

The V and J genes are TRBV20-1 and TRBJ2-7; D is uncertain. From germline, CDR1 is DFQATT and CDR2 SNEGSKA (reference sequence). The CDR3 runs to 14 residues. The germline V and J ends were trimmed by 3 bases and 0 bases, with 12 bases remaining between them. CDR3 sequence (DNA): TGCAGTGCTAGTGGCAGGCAGAGCTCCTACGAGCAGTACTTC. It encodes CSASGRQSSYEQYF.

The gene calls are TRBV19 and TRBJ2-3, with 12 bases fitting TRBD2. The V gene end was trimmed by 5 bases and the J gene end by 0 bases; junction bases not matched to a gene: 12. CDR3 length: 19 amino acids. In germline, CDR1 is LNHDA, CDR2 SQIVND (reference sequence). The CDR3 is CASSGLTSGGSTSTDTQYF. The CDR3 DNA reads TGTGCCAGTAGTGGCTTGACTAGCGGGGGTTCCACTAGCACAGATACGCAGTATTTT. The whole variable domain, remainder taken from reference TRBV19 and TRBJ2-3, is DGGITQSPKYLFRKEGQNVTLSCEQNLNHDAMYWYRQDPGQGLRLIYYSQIVNDFQKGDIAEGYSVSREKKESFPLTVTSAQKNPTAFYLCASSGLTSGGSTSTDTQYFGPGTRLTVL.

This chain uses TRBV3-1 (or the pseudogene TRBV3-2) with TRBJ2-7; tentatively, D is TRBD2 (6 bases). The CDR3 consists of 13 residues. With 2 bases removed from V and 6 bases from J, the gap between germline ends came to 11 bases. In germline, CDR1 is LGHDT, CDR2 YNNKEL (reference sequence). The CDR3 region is CASSQISGGEQYF. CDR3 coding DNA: TGTGCCAGCAGCCAAATTAGCGGAGGCGAGCAGTACTTC.

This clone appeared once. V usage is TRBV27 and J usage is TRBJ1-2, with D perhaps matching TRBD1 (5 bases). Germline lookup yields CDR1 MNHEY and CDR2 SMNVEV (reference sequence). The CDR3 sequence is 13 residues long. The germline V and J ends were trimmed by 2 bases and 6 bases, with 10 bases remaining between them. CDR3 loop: CASSLRGLDGYTF. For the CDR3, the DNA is TGTGCCAGCAGTTTAAGGGGATTGGATGGCTACACCTTC.

The DNA for the CDR3 is TGTGCCAGCAAAGACAGAGACTTCTTT. This gives the protein CASKDRDFF. The rearrangement links TRBV12-3 or TRBV12-4 to TRBJ1-1, with a tentative D call TRBD1 (5 bases). The CDR3 has 9 residues. V was clipped by 7 bases and J by 14 bases, with 11 bases between them.

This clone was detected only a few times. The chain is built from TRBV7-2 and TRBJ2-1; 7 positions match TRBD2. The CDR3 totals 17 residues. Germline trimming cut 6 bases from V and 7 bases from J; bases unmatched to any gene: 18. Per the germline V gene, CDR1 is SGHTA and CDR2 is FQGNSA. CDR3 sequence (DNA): TGTGCCAGCAGTTGGGGGGGAGGGACTATCCTACAGAATGAGCAGTTCTTC. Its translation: CASSWGGGTILQNEQFF.

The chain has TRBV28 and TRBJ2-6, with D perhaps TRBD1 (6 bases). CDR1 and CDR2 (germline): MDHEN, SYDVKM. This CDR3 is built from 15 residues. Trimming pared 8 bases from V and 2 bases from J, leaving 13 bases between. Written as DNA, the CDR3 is TGTGCCAGCGGGTTCTACAGGGCTGGGGCCAACGTCCTGACTTTC. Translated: CASGFYRAGANVLTF.

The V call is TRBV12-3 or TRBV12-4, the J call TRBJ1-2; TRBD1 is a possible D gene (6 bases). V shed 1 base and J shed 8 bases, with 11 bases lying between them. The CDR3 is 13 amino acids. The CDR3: CASSLGTGYGYTF. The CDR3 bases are TGTGCCAGCAGTTTAGGAACAGGGTACGGCTACACCTTC.

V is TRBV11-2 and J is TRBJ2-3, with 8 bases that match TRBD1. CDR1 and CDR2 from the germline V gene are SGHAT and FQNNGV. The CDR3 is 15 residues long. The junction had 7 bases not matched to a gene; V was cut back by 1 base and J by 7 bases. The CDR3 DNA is TGTGCCAGCAGCTTAGGGGGGGACAGGACGAATACGCAGTATTTT. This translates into CASSLGGDRTNTQYF.

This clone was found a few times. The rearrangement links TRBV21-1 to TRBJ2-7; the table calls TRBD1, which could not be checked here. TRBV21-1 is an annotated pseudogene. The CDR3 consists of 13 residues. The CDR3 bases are TGTGCCAGCAGCACGGGACAATACTACGAGCAGTACTTC. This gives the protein CASSTGQYYEQYF.

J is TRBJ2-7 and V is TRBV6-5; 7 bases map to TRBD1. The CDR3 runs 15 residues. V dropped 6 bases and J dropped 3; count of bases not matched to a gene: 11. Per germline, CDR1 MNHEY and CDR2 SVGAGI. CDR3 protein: CASRPITGADYEQYF. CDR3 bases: TGTGCCAGCAGACCAATCACAGGGGCCGACTACGAGCAGTACTTC.

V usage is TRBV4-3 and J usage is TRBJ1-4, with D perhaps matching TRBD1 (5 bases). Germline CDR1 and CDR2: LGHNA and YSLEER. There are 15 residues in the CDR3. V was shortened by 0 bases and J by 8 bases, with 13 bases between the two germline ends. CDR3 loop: CASSQESGGKEKLFF. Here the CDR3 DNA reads TGCGCCAGCAGCCAAGAATCGGGGGGGAAGGAAAAACTGTTTTTT.

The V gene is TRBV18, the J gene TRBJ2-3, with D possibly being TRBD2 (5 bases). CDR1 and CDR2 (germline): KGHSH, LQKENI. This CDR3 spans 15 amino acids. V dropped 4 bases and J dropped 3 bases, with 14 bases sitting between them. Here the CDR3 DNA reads TGTGCCAGCTCACACTCGGGGAGAGGGACAGATACGCAGTATTTT. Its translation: CASSHSGRGTDTQYF.

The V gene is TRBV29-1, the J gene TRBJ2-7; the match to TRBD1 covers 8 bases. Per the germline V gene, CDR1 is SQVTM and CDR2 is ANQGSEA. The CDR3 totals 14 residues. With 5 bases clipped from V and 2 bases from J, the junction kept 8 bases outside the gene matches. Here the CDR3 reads CSVWGLQGAYEQYF. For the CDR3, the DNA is TGCAGCGTTTGGGGCTTACAGGGGGCCTACGAGCAGTACTTC.

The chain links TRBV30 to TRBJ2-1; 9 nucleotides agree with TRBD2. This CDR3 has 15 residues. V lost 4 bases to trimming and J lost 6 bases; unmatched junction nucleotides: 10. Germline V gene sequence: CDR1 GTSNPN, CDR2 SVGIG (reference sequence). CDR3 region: CAWNILAGVSNEQFF. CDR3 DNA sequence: TGTGCCTGGAATATCTTAGCGGGAGTTTCCAATGAGCAGTTCTTC.